This T cell receptor (beta chain) was sequenced in a study of blood T cell repertoires in COVID-19. Study-level background: Italy, Spain and the United States were the sources of the convalescent and acute COVID-19 samples. Sources were T cells, B-cell-depleted T cells, or PBMCs; the material itself was cDNA or gDNA.

V trimming: 8 bases; J trimming: 6 bases; junction bases outside the gene matches: 10. Germline V gene data show CDR1 as MNHEY and CDR2 as SVGAGI. CDR3 length equals 14 residues. As originally analysed: Estimates of nucleated cell counts were drawn from the amplification of reference gene primers. Clones were read by immunoSEQ multiplex PCR, and TCRdb kept only the in-frame ones, dropping some. That table is the source of V, J and clone size, and D and trimming were worked out from the DNA. The sample holds 300,000 to 500,000 clones, around nine tenths seen once. Source material: PBMCs or T cells enriched from blood (not recorded which). This clonotype originated in a woman in her 30s with acute COVID-19. The chain carries TRBV6-5 and TRBJ2-3, with 8 bases aligning to TRBD2. The CDR3 is CASQRSGGSDTQYF. CDR3 nucleotides: TGTGCCAGCCAGCGCAGCGGGGGATCGGATACGCAGTATTTT.